This T cell receptor (beta chain) emerged from a study of technical replicates of blood from several donors. Clones were sequenced by immunoSEQ multiplex PCR, and TCRdb holds only the in-frame ones, with some missing. The sample records under 85,000 clones, 95% to 98% being singletons. V gave up 5 bases and J gave up 1 base; unmatched junction bases: 6. This CDR3 has 15 residues. Looked up from germline, CDR1 is SGHAT and CDR2 is FQNNGV. Input material: T cells isolated from PBMCs. This TCR came from a human donor in good health. V gene TRBV11-2 combines with J gene TRBJ2-7; 9 bases line up with TRBD1. CDR3 sequence (DNA): TGTGCCAGCAGCCCCCCGGACAGGGGATCCTACGAGCAGTACTTC. Its translation: CASSPPDRGSYEQYF.